The 5 T cell receptor beta chains given below trace back to one sample, sequenced in a study of molecular identifiers for immune sequencing clone quantification. TCRdb passed the PCR reads through MiXCR, listing each CDR3 protein once. Here the sample spans approximately 670,000 distinct CDR3 sequences, 15% to 20% being singletons. The sample taken for sequencing was naive CD8+ T cells from blood, with Jurkat cell RNA spiked in. This sample's subset: FACS-sorted CD8+CD4-CCR7+CD45RA+ naive T cells. Receptors were obtained from a human donor in good health. Some libraries in this study had Jurkat cell RNA spiked in.

This clonotype was seen a handful of times. This rearrangement joins TRBV12-5 to TRBJ1-1; a possible D gene is TRBD1 (5 bases). The CDR3 is made up of 13 amino acids. Germline V gives CDR1 LGHNT, CDR2 FRNRAP. V lost 6 bases, J lost 0 bases, and 8 bases lay in between. CDR3 coding DNA: TGTGCTAGTGGCTCGGGGGTGAACACTGAAGCTTTCTTT. It translates to CASGSGVNTEAFF.

This clonotype was observed a handful of times. As DNA, the CDR3 is TGTGCCAGCGCAGTCTCCTACGAGCAGTACTTC. Translation: CASAVSYEQYF. V and J are TRBV6-2 or TRBV6-3 and TRBJ2-7; unclear D gene. The germline gives CDR1 MNHEY, CDR2 SVGEGT. Trimming stripped 8 bases from V and 0 bases from J, with 5 bases between. The length of the CDR3 is 11 residues.

This clonotype appeared many times. The J gene is TRBJ2-2, the V gene TRBV6-5; 7 bases are a match to TRBD1. The CDR3 consists of 15 residues. Germline CDR1 MNHEY, CDR2 SVGAGI. V lost 6 bases to trimming and J lost 0 bases; unmatched junction nucleotides: 4. CDR3 bases: TGTGCCAGCAGAAAGGGACAGACGAACACCGGGGAGCTGTTTTTT. It encodes CASRKGQTNTGELFF.

This clonotype was seen ten or more times. The chain has TRBV6-5 and TRBJ2-1; possibly TRBD2 for D (5 bases). The ends were cut back, 0 bases at V and 8 bases at J, with 23 bases in the middle. The CDR3 is 18 residues long. Germline CDR1 MNHEY, CDR2 SVGAGI. The CDR3 loop is CASSYSRPAGPSMDEQFF. CDR3 nucleotide sequence: TGTGCCAGCAGTTACTCGAGGCCCGCCGGCCCTAGCATGGATGAGCAGTTCTTC.

This clonotype was recorded many times. As DNA, the CDR3 is TGTGCCAGCAGCGTAGCGACAGGATCCTACGAGCAGTACTTC. Protein product: CASSVATGSYEQYF. This chain connects TRBV9 to TRBJ2-7; possibly TRBD1 for D (6 bases). The germline CDR1 and CDR2 sequences are SGDLS and YYNGEE. The CDR3 spans 14 residues. V was clipped by 0 bases and J by 1 base, with 8 bases between them. The full variable domain, with the rest looked up from reference TRBV9 and TRBJ2-7, is DSGVTQTPKHLITATGQRVTLRCSPRSGDLSVYWYQQSLDQGLQFLIQYYNGEERAKGNILERFSAQQFPDLHSELNLSSLELGDSALYFCASSVATGSYEQYFGPGTRLTVT.